This T cell receptor beta chain was documented in a study of early T cells in non-severe SARS-CoV-2 infection. In the study overall: Unsorted whole blood bulk RNA was sequenced, with unpaired chains.

This CDR3 comprises 14 residues. The germline gives CDR1 MNHEY, CDR2 SVGAGI. V was trimmed by 7 bases and J by 3 bases, leaving 15 bases between them. In the library, individual cDNA molecules carried attached unique molecular identifiers. TCRdb re-called the 5' RACE reads through MiXCR, storing one row per CDR3 protein. Of tens of thousands of distinct CDR3 sequences listed, about an eighth are singletons. The TCR sequence derives from an adult who was a healthcare worker with PCR-confirmed SARS-CoV-2 infection or an uninfected control (not recorded which). Sequenced material: whole blood. The chain couples TRBV6-5 to TRBJ1-1; D is perhaps TRBD1 (6 bases). CDR3 sequence: CASTRGGADTEAFF. CDR3 coding DNA: TGTGCCAGCACCAGAGGGGGGGCCGACACTGAAGCTTTCTTT.